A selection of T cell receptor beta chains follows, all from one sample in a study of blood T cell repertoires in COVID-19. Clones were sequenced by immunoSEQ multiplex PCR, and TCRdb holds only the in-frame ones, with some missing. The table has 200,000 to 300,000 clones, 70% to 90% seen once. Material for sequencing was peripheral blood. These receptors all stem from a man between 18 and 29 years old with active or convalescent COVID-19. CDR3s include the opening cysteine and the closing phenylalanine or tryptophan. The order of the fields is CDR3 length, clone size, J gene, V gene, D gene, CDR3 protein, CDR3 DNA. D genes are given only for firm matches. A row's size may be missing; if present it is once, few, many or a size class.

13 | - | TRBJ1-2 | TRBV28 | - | CASTVEGVYGYTF | TGTGCCAGCACCGTGGAAGGGGTGTATGGCTACACCTTC
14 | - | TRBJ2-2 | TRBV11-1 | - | CASSRDSNTGELFF | TGTGCCAGCAGCCGCGACTCGAACACCGGGGAGCTGTTTTTT
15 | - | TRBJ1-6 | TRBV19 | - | CASSSYRVENSPLHF | TGTGCCAGTAGTTCGTACAGGGTAGAGAATTCACCCCTCCACTTT
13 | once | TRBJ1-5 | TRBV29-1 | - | CSVRQDNNQPQHF | TGCAGCGTCCGACAGGACAACAATCAGCCCCAGCATTTT
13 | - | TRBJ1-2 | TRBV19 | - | CASSGTANYGYTF | TGTGCCAGTAGTGGAACAGCCAACTATGGCTACACCTTC
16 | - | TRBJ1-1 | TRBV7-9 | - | CASSLITGNQNTEAFF | TGTGCCAGCAGCTTGATTACCGGGAATCAGAACACTGAAGCTTTCTTT
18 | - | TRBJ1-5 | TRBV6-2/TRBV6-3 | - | CASSSRLTGWGLNQPQHF | TGTGCCAGCAGTTCCCGACTTACAGGCTGGGGCCTGAATCAGCCCCAGCATTTT
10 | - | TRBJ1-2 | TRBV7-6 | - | CASSLDRDAF | TGTGCCAGCAGCTTGGACCGGGATGCCTTC
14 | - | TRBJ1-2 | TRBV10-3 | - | CAISSEQGMGGYTF | TGTGCCATCAGTTCAGAACAGGGCATGGGTGGCTACACCTTC
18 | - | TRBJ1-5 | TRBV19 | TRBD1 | CASSIRPTGQWSNQPQHF | TGTGCCAGTAGTATCAGGCCGACAGGGCAGTGGAGCAATCAGCCCCAGCATTTT
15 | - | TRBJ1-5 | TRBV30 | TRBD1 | CAWRGTGGMDQPQHF | TGTGCCTGGAGAGGAACAGGGGGCATGGATCAGCCCCAGCATTTT
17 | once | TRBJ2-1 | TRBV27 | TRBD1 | CASSWDRLGRSYNEQFF | TGTGCCAGCAGTTGGGACAGGTTGGGGAGGTCCTACAATGAGCAGTTCTTC
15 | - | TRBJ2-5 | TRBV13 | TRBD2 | CASSLLAGGLETQYF | TGTGCCAGCAGCTTACTAGCGGGAGGCCTGGAGACCCAGTACTTC
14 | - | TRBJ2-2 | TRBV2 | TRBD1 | CASRGQGTTGELFF | TGTGCCAGCAGGGGACAGGGAACGACCGGGGAGCTGTTTTTT
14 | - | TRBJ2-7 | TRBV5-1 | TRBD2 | CASSFSGVSYEQYF | TGCGCCAGCAGCTTTAGCGGGGTTTCCTACGAGCAGTACTTC
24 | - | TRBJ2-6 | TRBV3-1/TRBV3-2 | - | CASSPGPLVNRRPGGPSGANVLTF | TGTGCCAGCAGCCCAGGACCACTAGTAAACAGAAGGCCGGGGGGCCCCTCTGGGGCCAACGTCCTGACTTTC
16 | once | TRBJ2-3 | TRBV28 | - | CASSLFSRGEGDTQYF | TGTGCCAGCTCTCTCTTTTCGCGGGGAGAGGGAGATACGCAGTATTTT
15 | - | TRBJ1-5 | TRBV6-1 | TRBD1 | CASSERQGIDQPQHF | TGTGCCAGCAGTGAAAGACAGGGGATTGATCAGCCCCAGCATTTT
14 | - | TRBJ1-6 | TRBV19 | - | CASSITGWDSPLHF | TGTGCCAGTAGTATAACAGGGTGGGATTCACCCCTCCACTTT
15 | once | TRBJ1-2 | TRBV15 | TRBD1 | CATSGTTGGFYGYTF | TGTGCCACCAGCGGTACGACAGGGGGTTTCTATGGCTACACCTTC
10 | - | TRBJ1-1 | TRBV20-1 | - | CSVVRTEAFF | TGCAGTGTTGTGCGGACTGAAGCTTTCTTT
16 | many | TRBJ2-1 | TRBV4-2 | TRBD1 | CASSRETGGGYNEQFF | TGTGCCAGCAGCCGGGAGACAGGGGGCGGATACAATGAGCAGTTCTTC
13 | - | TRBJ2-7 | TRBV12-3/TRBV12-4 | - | CASTSVGTYEQYF | TGTGCCAGCACCTCGGTGGGCACCTACGAGCAGTACTTC
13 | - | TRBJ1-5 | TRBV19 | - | CASSIVENQPQHF | TGTGCCAGTAGTATAGTCGAGAATCAGCCCCAGCATTTT
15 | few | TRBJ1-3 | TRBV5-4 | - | CASSLGTGSENTIYF | TGTGCCAGCAGCCTTGGTACGGGTAGTGAAAACACCATATATTTT
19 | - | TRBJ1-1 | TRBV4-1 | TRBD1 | CASSQPYLTGKDKRHEAFF | TGCGCCAGCAGCCAGCCCTACTTGACAGGGAAAGATAAACGCCATGAAGCTTTCTTT
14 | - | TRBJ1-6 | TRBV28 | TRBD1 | CASSFTGGNSPLHF | TGTGCCAGCAGTTTTACAGGGGGTAATTCACCCCTCCACTTT
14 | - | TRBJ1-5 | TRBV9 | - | CASSVGGGNQPQHF | TGTGCCAGCAGCGTTGGAGGGGGCAATCAGCCCCAGCATTTT
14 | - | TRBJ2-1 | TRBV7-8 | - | CASSLGGEYNEQFF | TGTGCCAGCAGCTTAGGGGGGGAATACAATGAGCAGTTCTTC
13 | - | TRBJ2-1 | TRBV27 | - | CASSSRTYNEQFF | TGTGCCAGCAGTTCCCGGACATACAATGAGCAGTTCTTC
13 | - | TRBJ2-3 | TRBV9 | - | CATGISTTDTQYF | TGTGCCACGGGGATCAGCACCACAGATACGCAGTATTTT
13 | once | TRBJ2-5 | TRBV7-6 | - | CASSHRVVQTQYF | TGTGCCAGCAGCCACAGGGTAGTACAGACCCAGTACTTC
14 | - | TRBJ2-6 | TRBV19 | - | CASTWGAGANVLTF | TGTGCCAGTACGTGGGGCGCTGGGGCCAACGTCCTGACTTTC
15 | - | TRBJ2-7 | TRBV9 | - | CASSQTGSDSYEQYF | TGTGCCAGCAGCCAGACCGGGAGCGACTCCTACGAGCAGTACTTC
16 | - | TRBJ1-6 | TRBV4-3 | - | CASSQDWREPSSPLHF | TGCGCCAGCAGCCAAGATTGGCGGGAGCCAAGTTCACCCCTCCACTTT
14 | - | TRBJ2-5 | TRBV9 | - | CASSVDQNQETQYF | TGTGCCAGCAGCGTAGATCAGAATCAAGAGACCCAGTACTTC
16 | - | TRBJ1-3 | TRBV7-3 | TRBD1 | CASSYTGTGKGNTIYF | TGTGCCAGCAGCTACACCGGGACAGGGAAAGGAAACACCATATATTTT
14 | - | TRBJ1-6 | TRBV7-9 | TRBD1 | CASSSQGGNSPLHF | TGTGCCAGCAGCTCCCAGGGGGGTAATTCACCCCTCCACTTT
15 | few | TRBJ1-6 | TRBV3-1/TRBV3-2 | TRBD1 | CASSLGTGPNSPLHF | TGTGCCAGCAGCCTTGGGACAGGACCTAATTCACCCCTCCACTTT
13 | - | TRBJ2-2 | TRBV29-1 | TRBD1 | CSVGQGVAGELFF | TGCAGCGTGGGACAGGGGGTAGCCGGGGAGCTGTTTTTT
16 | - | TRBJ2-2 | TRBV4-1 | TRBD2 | CASSRAGTTNTGELFF | TGCGCCAGCAGCCGGGCCGGGACTACGAACACCGGGGAGCTGTTTTTT
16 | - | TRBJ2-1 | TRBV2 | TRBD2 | CASSGKRDFPYNEQFF | TGTGCCAGCAGTGGGAAGCGGGACTTCCCCTACAATGAGCAGTTCTTC
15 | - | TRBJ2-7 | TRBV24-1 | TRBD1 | CATSDGTGVYDEQYF | TGTGCCACCAGTGATGGTACAGGGGTGTACGACGAGCAGTACTTC
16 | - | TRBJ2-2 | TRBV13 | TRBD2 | CASSSGLAGNTGELFF | TGTGCCAGCAGCTCCGGACTAGCGGGAAACACCGGGGAGCTGTTTTTT
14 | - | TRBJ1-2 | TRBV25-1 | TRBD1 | CASRQTGYYYGYTF | TGTGCCAGCAGACAGACAGGGTACTATTATGGCTACACCTTC
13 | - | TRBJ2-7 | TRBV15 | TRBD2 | CATSLAGAYEQYF | TGTGCCACCTCCTTAGCGGGAGCCTACGAGCAGTACTTC
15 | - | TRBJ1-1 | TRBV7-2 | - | CASSPQGGGFLAAFF | TGTGCCAGCAGCCCCCAGGGTGGGGGCTTTTTGGCAGCTTTCTTT
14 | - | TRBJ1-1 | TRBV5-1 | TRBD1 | CASSFDRGNTEAFF | TGCGCCAGCAGCTTTGACAGGGGGAACACTGAAGCTTTCTTT
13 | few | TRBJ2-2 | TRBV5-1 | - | CASSPTGTGELFF | TGCGCCAGCAGCCCCACGGGGACCGGGGAGCTGTTTTTT
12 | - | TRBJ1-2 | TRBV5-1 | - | CASSDSEYGYTF | TGCGCCAGCTCCGACAGCGAATATGGCTACACCTTC
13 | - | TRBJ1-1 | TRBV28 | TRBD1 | CASRPGQGREAFF | TGTGCCAGCAGACCCGGACAGGGTCGGGAAGCTTTCTTT
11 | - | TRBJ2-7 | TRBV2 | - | CASSEGGSIHF | TGTGCCAGCAGTGAAGGAGGTTCGATACACTTC
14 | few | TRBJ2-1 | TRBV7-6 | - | CASRAGGPVNEQFF | TGTGCCAGCAGGGCCGGAGGGCCGGTCAATGAGCAGTTCTTC
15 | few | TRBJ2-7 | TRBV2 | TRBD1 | CASSYRTGGIYEQYF | TGTGCCAGCAGCTATCGGACAGGGGGGATCTACGAGCAGTACTTC
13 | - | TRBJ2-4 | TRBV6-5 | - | CASTDFGKNIQYF | TGTGCCAGCACCGACTTCGGGAAAAACATTCAGTACTTC
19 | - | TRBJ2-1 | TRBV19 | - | CASSRGLGRLLRGYNEQFF | TGTGCCAGTAGTAGAGGACTTGGCCGACTCTTACGGGGATACAATGAGCAGTTCTTC
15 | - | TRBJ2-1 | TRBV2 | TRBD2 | CASSDEREGYNEQFF | TGTGCCAGCAGTGATGAGCGGGAGGGCTACAATGAGCAGTTCTTC